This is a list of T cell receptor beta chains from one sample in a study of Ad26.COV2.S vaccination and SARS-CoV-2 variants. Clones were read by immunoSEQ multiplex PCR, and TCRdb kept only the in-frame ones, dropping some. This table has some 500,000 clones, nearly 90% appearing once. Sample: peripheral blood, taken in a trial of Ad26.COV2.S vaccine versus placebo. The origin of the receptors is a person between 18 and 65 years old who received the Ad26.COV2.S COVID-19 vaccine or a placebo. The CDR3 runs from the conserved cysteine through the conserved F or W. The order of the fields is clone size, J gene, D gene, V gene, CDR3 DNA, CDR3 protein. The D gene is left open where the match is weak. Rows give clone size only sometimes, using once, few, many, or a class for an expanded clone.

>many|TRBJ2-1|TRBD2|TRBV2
TGTGCCAGCAGTGAACGGGTAGCGGGGGGCCGGAGGGAGCAGTTCTTC
CASSERVAGGRREQFF
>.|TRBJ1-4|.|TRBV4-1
TGCGCCAGCAGCCAGGCCTCTTGGACAGCGGCAACTAATGAAAAACTGTTTTTT
CASSQASWTAATNEKLFF
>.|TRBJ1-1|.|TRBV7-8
TGTGCCAGCAGCTTAGGGGGGGTGAACACTGAAGCTTTCTTT
CASSLGGVNTEAFF
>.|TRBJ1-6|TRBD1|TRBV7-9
TGTGCCAGCAGCAGGGACAGAGATAATTCACCCCTCCACTTT
CASSRDRDNSPLHF
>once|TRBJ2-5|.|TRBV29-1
TGCAGCGAGAAGTACCAAGAGACCCAGTACTTC
CSEKYQETQYF
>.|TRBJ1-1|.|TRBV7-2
TGTGCCAGCAGCCTCCTGACAGCATACACTGAAGCTTTCTTT
CASSLLTAYTEAFF
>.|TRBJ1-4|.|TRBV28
TGTGCCAGCAGACCCTCCGGGCTTCGGGAAAAACTGTTTTTT
CASRPSGLREKLFF
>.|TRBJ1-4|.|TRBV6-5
TGTGCCAGCAGTTACTCGGGGGGTGGCACTAATGAAAAACTGTTTTTT
CASSYSGGGTNEKLFF
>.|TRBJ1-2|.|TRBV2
TGTGCCAGCAAGCCGACCCCTCCGGGGAATGGCTACACCTTC
CASKPTPPGNGYTF
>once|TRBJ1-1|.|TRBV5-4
TGTGCCAGCAGCTTGGGGGGTAGGGACACTGAAGCTTTCTTT
CASSLGGRDTEAFF
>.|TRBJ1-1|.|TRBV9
TGTGCCAGCCAGCGAGATCTGAACACTGAAGCTTTCTTT
CASQRDLNTEAFF
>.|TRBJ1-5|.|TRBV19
TGTGCCAGTAATGACCCGGGGAGGAATCAGCCCCAGCATTTT
CASNDPGRNQPQHF
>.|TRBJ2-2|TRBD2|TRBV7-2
TGTGCCAGCAGCTCGACTCCCGCGCAGCGGGGCACCGGGGAGCTGTTTTTT
CASSSTPAQRGTGELFF
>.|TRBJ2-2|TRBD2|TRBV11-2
TGTGCCAGCAGCTTGAGGGGAGGGCCCACCGGGGAGCTGTTTTTT
CASSLRGGPTGELFF
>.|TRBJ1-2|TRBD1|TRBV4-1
TGCGCCAGCAGCTCCCCCGGGACAGGGTCCTCTGGCTACACCTTC
CASSSPGTGSSGYTF
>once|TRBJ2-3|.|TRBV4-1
TGCGCCAGCAGCCCATTGAGGACAGATACGCAGTATTTT
CASSPLRTDTQYF
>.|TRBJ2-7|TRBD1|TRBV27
TGTGCCAGCAGTTTAGGGACAGGGGCATCGGGCGAGCAGTACTTC
CASSLGTGASGEQYF
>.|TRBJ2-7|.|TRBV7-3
TGTGCCAGCAGCCCCATGGGCGGCAGTGAGTTTGACGAGCAGTACTTC
CASSPMGGSEFDEQYF
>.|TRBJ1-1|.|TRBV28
TGTGCCAGCAGTAGCCCGGAGAACACTGAAGCTTTCTTT
CASSSPENTEAFF
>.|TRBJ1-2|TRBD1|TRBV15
TGTGCCACCAGCAGAGCCCCACAGGGGATTAGCTACACCTTC
CATSRAPQGISYTF